This T cell receptor beta chain was identified in a study of response to subunit inactivated influenza vaccine. TCRdb passed the RT-PCR reads through MiXCR, listing each CDR3 protein once. The repertoire holds roughly 700,000 distinct CDR3 sequences, with approximately 15% as singletons. Findings and caveats of the study: Each seasonal influenza vaccination recruits few new T cells, the authors suggested.

As concerns this clonotype: Antigen specificity is unknown.

The sequencing used PBMCs from blood, collected approximately 15 days before vaccination. The receptor was derived from a man in his fifties who received an inactivated influenza vaccine.

The CDR3 spells CASSLLTGSGYTF. CDR3 DNA: TGTGCCAGCAGTTTGTTGACAGGGAGTGGCTACACCTTC. The J gene is TRBJ1-2, the V gene TRBV28; 7 bases agree with TRBD1. Germline V gene data show CDR1 as MDHEN and CDR2 as SYDVKM. The trim removed 3 bases at V and 7 bases at J, leaving 5 bases unmatched. The CDR3 runs 13 residues.